The 15 T cell receptor beta chains presented below share a single source sample, sequenced in a study of OX40 agonist ivuxolimab in advanced cancers. Measured with immunoSEQ multiplex PCR; TCRdb has only the in-frame clones, and not every one. Here the sample spans some 33,000 clones, 90% to 95% being singletons. The input for sequencing was CD4+ or CD8+ T cells sorted from blood, taken in a trial of the OX40 agonist ivuxolimab. The receptors stem from an adult with an advanced solid tumor such as melanoma, head and neck, liver or kidney cancer.

The chain has TRBV5-1 and TRBJ1-2; D possibly corresponds to TRBD1 (5 bases). The germline gives CDR1 SGHRS, CDR2 YFSETQ. Trimming pared 3 bases from V and 5 bases from J, leaving 29 bases between. This CDR3 has 19 residues. Here the CDR3 reads CASSSWGMGDPGLTYGYTF. The CDR3 DNA reads as TGCGCCAGCAGCTCGTGGGGAATGGGGGATCCGGGACTGACATATGGCTACACCTTC.

The chain has TRBV5-1 and TRBJ2-3, with 13 bases aligning to TRBD2. J gave up 2 bases and V 0 bases, and 3 bases lay outside the gene matches. This CDR3 has 17 amino acids. The germline V gene encodes CDR1 SGHRS and CDR2 YFSETQ. CDR3 nucleotide sequence: TGCGCCAGCAGCTTGGTAGGACTAGCGGGAGCCACAGATACGCAGTATTTT. Amino acids: CASSLVGLAGATDTQYF.

This rearrangement joins TRBV9 to TRBJ2-6, with a tentative D call TRBD1 (5 bases). Germline CDR1 and CDR2: SGDLS and YYNGEE. The ends were cut back, 5 bases at V and 2 bases at J, with 14 bases in the middle. The CDR3 has 16 residues. The CDR3 protein is CASRSRDRTGANVLTF. The CDR3 nucleotides read TGTGCCAGCAGAAGCAGGGATAGAACTGGGGCCAACGTCCTGACTTTC.

The chain combines TRBV11-2 with TRBJ2-7, with 12 bases identical to TRBD1. V lost 3 bases to trimming and J lost 6 bases; unmatched junction nucleotides: 6. The CDR3 loop spans 15 amino acids. Germline V CDR1 and CDR2: SGHAT, FQNNGV. The CDR3 region has the DNA TGTGCCAGCAGCTTCCCACCGGGACAGGGGGCCGAGCAGTACTTC. It yields the protein CASSFPPGQGAEQYF.

This chain uses TRBV6-4 with TRBJ2-1; 9 bases map to TRBD2. The CDR3 has 15 residues. V lost 0 bases to trimming and J lost 7 bases; unmatched junction nucleotides: 4. Per germline, CDR1 MRHNA and CDR2 SNTAGT. The CDR3 loop is CASSDSGLAGNEQFF. Written as DNA, the CDR3 is TGTGCCAGCAGTGACTCTGGGCTAGCGGGGAATGAGCAGTTCTTC.

The chain is built from TRBV27 and TRBJ2-7; tentative D call: TRBD2 (6 bases). This CDR3 is built from 13 residues. Germline V gives CDR1 MNHEY, CDR2 SMNVEV (reference sequence). V was pared by 5 bases and J by 2 bases, with 10 bases between. The CDR3 sequence is CASSTRGTYEQYV. In DNA form, the CDR3 reads TGTGCCAGCAGTACCCGGGGGACCTACGAGCAGTACGTC.

The chain combines TRBV4-1 with TRBJ2-7, with TRBD1 as a possible D gene (5 bases). Trimming cost V 3 bases and J 2 bases, with 11 bases left between them. Germline assignment: CDR1 MGHRA and CDR2 YSYEKL. The CDR3 is 14 amino acids. CDR3 nucleotide sequence: TGCGCCAGCAGCCATACGCAGGGCCCCTACGAGCAGTACGTC. This sequence encodes CASSHTQGPYEQYV.

This chain links TRBV5-4 with TRBJ1-1; 8 bases match TRBD1. The junction had 20 bases not matched to a gene; V was cut back by 3 bases and J by 4 bases. Germline V gene sequence: CDR1 SGHNT, CDR2 YYREEE (reference sequence). The CDR3 sequence is 19 residues long. CDR3 loop: CASSSTGTGLLYLSTEAFF. The DNA of the CDR3 is TGTGCCAGCAGCTCCACCGGGACAGGCCTTTTGTATTTGAGCACTGAAGCTTTCTTT. The whole variable domain, filled in from reference TRBV5-4 and TRBJ1-1, reads ETGVTQSPTHLIKTRGQQVTLRCSSQSGHNTVSWYQQALGQGPQFIFQYYREEENGRGNFPPRFSGLQFPNYSSELNVNALELDDSALYLCASSSTGTGLLYLSTEAFFGQGTRLTVV.

The rearrangement links TRBV4-3 to TRBJ2-7; 7 positions agree with TRBD1. In germline, CDR1 is LGHNA, CDR2 YSLEER. V was clipped by 1 base and J by 5 bases; unmatched bases: 8. This CDR3 has 15 residues. Here the CDR3 DNA reads TGCGCCAGCAGCCAAGGACAGGGTAGTGTCAACGAGCAGTACTTC. It specifies CASSQGQGSVNEQYF.

The chain combines TRBV29-1 with TRBJ1-2; 10 bases agree with TRBD1. The CDR3 covers 15 residues. Germline V gives CDR1 SQVTM, CDR2 ANQGSEA. V shed 4 bases and J 3 bases; nucleotides not matched to a gene: 8. The CDR3 coding sequence is TGCAGCGTTGTCGTGACAGGGGGCGCGGACTATGGCTACACCTTC. Translating gives CSVVVTGGADYGYTF.

The chain joins TRBV7-3 to TRBJ1-1; D gene unclear. Germline-derived CDR1 and CDR2 are SGHTA and FQGTGA. Trimming shortened V by 0 bases and J by 1 base, and 9 bases separated the two germline ends. The CDR3 length is 15 residues. The CDR3 reads CASSLTTGGNTEAFF. In nucleotides, the CDR3 is TGTGCCAGCAGCTTAACTACCGGTGGGAACACTGAAGCTTTCTTT.

The genes are TRBV29-1 and TRBJ2-1; 7 nucleotides match TRBD1. The CDR3 loop spans 14 amino acids. Germline V gene data show CDR1 as SQVTM and CDR2 as ANQGSEA. After removal of 6 bases from V and 6 bases from J, the junction contained 11 bases not matched to a gene. This chain's CDR3 is CSVLPGTDTNEQFF. The CDR3 coding sequence is TGCAGCGTACTGCCCGGGACAGACACCAATGAGCAGTTCTTC.

The rearrangement links TRBV10-1 to TRBJ1-4; TRBD1 agrees at 11 bases. V was clipped by 4 bases and J by 1 base; unmatched bases: 2. Looked up from germline, CDR1 is WNHNN and CDR2 is SYGVQD (reference sequence). The CDR3 is made up of 16 amino acids. CDR3 in DNA: TGCGCCAGCAGTGCGGGACAGGGGGTAACTAATGAAAAACTGTTTTTT. Its protein product is CASSAGQGVTNEKLFF.

This clone was seen only a few times. The rearrangement uses TRBV2 and TRBJ1-5; D might be TRBD1 (6 bases). From germline, CDR1 is SNHLY and CDR2 FYNNEI. The CDR3 consists of 15 residues. Trimming shortened V by 6 bases and J by 7 bases, and 19 bases separated the two germline ends. CDR3: CASRAVQGQYQPQHF. CDR3 nucleotides: TGTGCCAGCAGGGCAGTACAGGGTCAATACCAGCCCCAGCATTTT. The variable domain in full, completed from reference TRBV2 and TRBJ1-5, reads EPEVTQTPSHQVTQMGQEVILRCVPISNHLYFYWYRQILGQKVEFLVSFYNNEISEKSEIFDDQFSVERPDGSNFTLKIRSTKLEDSAMYFCASRAVQGQYQPQHFGDGTRLSIL.

The rearrangement joins TRBV28 to TRBJ1-1; a weak D match, TRBD1 (5 bases). This CDR3 contains 15 residues. V was clipped by 6 bases and J by 3 bases, with 17 bases between them. Germline lookup yields CDR1 MDHEN and CDR2 SYDVKM. The CDR3 nucleotides are TGTGCCAGCAGCAACCGGGGAGTGGGGGACACTGAAGCTTTCTTT. As protein: CASSNRGVGDTEAFF.